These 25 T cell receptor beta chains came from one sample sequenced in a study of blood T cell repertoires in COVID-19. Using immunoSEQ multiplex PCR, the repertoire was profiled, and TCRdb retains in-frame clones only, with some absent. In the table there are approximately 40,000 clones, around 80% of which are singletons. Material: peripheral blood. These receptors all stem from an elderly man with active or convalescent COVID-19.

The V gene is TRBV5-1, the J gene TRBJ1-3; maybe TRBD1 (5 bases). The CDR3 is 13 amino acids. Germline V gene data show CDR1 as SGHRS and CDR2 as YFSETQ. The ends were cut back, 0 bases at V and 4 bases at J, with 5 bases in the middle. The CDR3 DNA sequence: TGCGCCAGCAGCTTGGGACAGGGAAACACCATATATTTT. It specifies CASSLGQGNTIYF.

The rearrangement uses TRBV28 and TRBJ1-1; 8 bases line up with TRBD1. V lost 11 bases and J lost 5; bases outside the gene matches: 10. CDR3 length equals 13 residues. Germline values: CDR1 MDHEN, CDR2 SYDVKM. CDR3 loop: CAGRSTGVTEAFF. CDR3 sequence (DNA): TGTGCCGGACGATCGACAGGGGTGACTGAAGCTTTCTTT. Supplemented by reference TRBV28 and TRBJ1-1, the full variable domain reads DVKVTQSSRYLVKRTGEKVFLECVQDMDHENMFWYRQDPGLGLRLIYFSYDVKMKEKGDIPEGYSVSREKKERFSLILESASTNQTSMYLCAGRSTGVTEAFFGQGTRLTVV.

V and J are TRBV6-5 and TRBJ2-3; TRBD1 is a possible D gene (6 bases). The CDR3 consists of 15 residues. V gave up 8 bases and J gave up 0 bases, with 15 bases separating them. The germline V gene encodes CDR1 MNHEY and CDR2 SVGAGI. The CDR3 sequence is CASRGRTASTDTQYF. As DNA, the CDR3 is TGTGCCAGCCGCGGACGGACAGCTAGCACAGATACGCAGTATTTT.

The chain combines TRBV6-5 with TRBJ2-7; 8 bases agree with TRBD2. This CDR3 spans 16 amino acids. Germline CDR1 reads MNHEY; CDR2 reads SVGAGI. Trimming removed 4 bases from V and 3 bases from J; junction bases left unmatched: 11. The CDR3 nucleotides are TGTGCCAGCAGTTTCAGCGGGAGTAAGGCCCTCTACGAGCAGTACTTC. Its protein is CASSFSGSKALYEQYF.

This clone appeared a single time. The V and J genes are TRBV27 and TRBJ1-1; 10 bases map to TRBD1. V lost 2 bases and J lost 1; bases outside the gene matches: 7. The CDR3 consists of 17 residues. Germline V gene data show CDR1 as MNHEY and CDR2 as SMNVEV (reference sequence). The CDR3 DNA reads TGTGCCAGCAGTTTACCTCCGGGACAGGGGCCGAACACTGAAGCTTTCTTT. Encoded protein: CASSLPPGQGPNTEAFF.

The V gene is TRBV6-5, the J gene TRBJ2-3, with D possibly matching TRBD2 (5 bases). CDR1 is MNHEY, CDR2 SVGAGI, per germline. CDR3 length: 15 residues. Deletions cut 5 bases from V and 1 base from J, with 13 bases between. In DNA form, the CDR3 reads TGTGCCAGCAGTCTAGGCCGGCGGGGCACAGATACGCAGTATTTT. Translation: CASSLGRRGTDTQYF.

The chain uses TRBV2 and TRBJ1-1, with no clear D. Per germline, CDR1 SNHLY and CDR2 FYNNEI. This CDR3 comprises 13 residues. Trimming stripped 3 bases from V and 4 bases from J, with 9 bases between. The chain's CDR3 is CASSEGLGTEAFF. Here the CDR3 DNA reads TGTGCCAGCAGTGAGGGCCTCGGCACTGAAGCTTTCTTT.

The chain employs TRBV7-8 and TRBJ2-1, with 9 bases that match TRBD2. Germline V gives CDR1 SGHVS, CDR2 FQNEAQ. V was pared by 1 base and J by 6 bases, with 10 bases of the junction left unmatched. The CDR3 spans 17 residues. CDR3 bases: TGTGCCAGCAGCTTAGGGCTGGGACTAGCTATCGGCAATGAGCAGTTCTTC. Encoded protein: CASSLGLGLAIGNEQFF.

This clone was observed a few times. The DNA of the CDR3 is TGTGCCAGCAGCCCGCGGGTGGGGGAGGGAGCGAACATTCAGTACTTC. Protein sequence: CASSPRVGEGANIQYF. The J gene is TRBJ2-4, the V gene TRBV7-9; 7 bases map to TRBD2. CDR3 length: 16 amino acids. CDR1 is SEHNR, CDR2 FQNEAQ, per germline (reference sequence). V trimming: 5 bases; J trimming: 7 bases; junction bases outside the gene matches: 14.

CDR3 loop: CASSETQGAPVSTYGYTF. CDR3 in DNA: TGTGCCAGCAGTGAGACACAGGGCGCACCCGTTTCAACCTATGGCTACACCTTC. This rearrangement joins TRBV6-1 to TRBJ1-2, with TRBD1 as a possible D gene (6 bases). Deletions cut 3 bases from V and 4 bases from J, with 24 bases between. This CDR3 region has 18 residues. Germline V gene data show CDR1 as MNHNS and CDR2 as SASEGT.

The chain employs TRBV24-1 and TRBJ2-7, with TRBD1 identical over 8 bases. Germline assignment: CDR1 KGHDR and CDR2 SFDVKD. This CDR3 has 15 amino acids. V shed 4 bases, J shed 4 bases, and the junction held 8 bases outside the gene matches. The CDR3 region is CATSDPRDRSYEQYF. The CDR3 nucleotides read TGTGCCACCAGTGACCCCCGGGACAGGAGTTACGAGCAGTACTTC.

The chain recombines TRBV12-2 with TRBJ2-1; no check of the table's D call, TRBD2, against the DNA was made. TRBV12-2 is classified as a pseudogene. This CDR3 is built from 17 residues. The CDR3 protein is CASRYRTRKKSYNEQFF. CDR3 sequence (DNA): TGTGCAAGTCGCTATCGGACTAGAAAGAAGTCCTACAATGAGCAGTTCTTC.

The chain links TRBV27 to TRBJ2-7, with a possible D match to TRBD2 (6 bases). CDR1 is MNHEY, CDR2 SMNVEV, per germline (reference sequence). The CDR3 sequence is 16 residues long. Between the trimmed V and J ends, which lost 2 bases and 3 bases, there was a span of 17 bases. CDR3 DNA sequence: TGTGCCAGCAGTTTAAAAAGCGGGCGAGAGCACTACGAGCAGTACTTC. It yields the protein CASSLKSGREHYEQYF.

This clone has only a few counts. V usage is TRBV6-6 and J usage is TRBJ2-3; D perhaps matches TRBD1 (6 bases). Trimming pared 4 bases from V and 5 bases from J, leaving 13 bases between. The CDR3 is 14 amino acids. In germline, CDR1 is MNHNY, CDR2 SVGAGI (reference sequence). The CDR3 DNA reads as TGTGCCAGCAGTTCCCGGGACAACAAAGATACGCAGTATTTT. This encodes CASSSRDNKDTQYF.

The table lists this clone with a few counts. CDR3 in amino acids: CASSLPQASGGAAETQYF. In DNA form, the CDR3 reads TGTGCCAGCAGTTTACCCCAGGCTAGCGGGGGGGCCGCAGAGACCCAGTACTTC. The chain carries TRBV28 and TRBJ2-5, with 12 bases aligning to TRBD2. Losses at the gene ends were 2 bases for V and 4 bases for J; bases not matched to a gene: 11. Germline CDR1 and CDR2: MDHEN and SYDVKM. This CDR3 comprises 18 residues.

CDR3 in DNA: TGTGCCAGCAGCCCCCCGGAAGGGGCGAGAACCGGGGAGCTGTTTTTT. Translation gives CASSPPEGARTGELFF. The chain is built from TRBV7-9 and TRBJ2-2; D may be TRBD1 (5 bases). The CDR3 extends over 16 amino acids. Trimming stripped 5 bases from V and 5 bases from J, with 18 bases between. Germline assignment: CDR1 SEHNR and CDR2 FQNEAQ (reference sequence).

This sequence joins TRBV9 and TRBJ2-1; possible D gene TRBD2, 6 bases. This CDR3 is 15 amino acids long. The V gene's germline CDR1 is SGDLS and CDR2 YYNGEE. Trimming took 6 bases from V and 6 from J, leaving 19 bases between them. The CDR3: CASTFGGESRNEQFF. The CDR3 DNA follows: TGTGCCAGCACCTTCGGGGGAGAGTCTCGCAATGAGCAGTTCTTC.

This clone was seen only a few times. The CDR3 nucleotides read TGTGCCTGGAGTGTCGGGGGAGTGAGCTACACCTTC. This codes for CAWSVGGVSYTF. V and J are TRBV30 and TRBJ1-2; tentative D call: TRBD1 (5 bases). CDR3 length: 12 amino acids. Germline loops: CDR1 GTSNPN, CDR2 SVGIG (reference sequence). V dropped 0 bases and J dropped 9 bases, with 11 bases sitting between them.

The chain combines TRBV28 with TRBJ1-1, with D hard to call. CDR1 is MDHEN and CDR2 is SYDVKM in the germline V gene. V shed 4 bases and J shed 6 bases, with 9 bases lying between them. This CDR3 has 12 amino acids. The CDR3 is CASSSARAEAFF. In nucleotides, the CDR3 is TGTGCCAGCAGTTCGGCGAGGGCTGAAGCTTTCTTT.

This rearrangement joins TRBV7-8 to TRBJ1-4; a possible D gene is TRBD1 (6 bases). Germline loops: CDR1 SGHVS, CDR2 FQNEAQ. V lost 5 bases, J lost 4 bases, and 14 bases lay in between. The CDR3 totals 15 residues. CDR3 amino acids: CASSTNRVINEKLFF. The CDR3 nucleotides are TGTGCCAGCAGCACTAACAGGGTCATTAATGAAAAACTGTTTTTT.

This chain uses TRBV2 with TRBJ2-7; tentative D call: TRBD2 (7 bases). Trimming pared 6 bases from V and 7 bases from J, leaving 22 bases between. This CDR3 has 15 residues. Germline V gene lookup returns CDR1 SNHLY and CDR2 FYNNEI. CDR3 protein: CASRNGGGAGREQYF. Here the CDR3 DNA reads TGTGCCAGCAGAAATGGAGGGGGGGCGGGTAGGGAGCAGTACTTC. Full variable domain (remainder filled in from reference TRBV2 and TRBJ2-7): EPEVTQTPSHQVTQMGQEVILRCVPISNHLYFYWYRQILGQKVEFLVSFYNNEISEKSEIFDDQFSVERPDGSNFTLKIRSTKLEDSAMYFCASRNGGGAGREQYFGPGTRLTVT.

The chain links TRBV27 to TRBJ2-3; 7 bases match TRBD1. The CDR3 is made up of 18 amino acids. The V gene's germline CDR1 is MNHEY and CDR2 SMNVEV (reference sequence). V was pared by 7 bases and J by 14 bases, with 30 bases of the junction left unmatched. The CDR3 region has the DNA TGTGCCAGCACCCCGGGACAGATATCACAGATAACCCTGAAAGTACTGTATTTT. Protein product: CASTPGQISQITLKVLYF.

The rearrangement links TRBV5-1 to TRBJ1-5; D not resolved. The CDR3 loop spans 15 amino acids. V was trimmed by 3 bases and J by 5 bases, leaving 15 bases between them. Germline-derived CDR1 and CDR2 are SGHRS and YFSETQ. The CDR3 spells CASSYGGLEDQPQHF. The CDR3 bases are TGCGCCAGCAGCTACGGAGGCTTGGAGGATCAGCCCCAGCATTTT.

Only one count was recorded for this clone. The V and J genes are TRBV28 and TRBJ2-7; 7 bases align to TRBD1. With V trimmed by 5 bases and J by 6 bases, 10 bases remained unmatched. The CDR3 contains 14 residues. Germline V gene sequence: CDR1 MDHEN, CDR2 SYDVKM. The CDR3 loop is CASSLPGQPAEQYF. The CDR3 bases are TGTGCCAGCAGTCTCCCGGGACAGCCGGCCGAGCAGTACTTC.

The CDR3 here is CASSLRDRGRWAYGYTF. CDR3 sequence (DNA): TGTGCCAGCAGCCTCCGGGACAGGGGCCGCTGGGCCTATGGCTACACCTTC. J is TRBJ1-2 and V is TRBV3-1 (or the pseudogene TRBV3-2); 10 nucleotides line up with TRBD1. This CDR3 spans 17 amino acids. Trimming removed 4 bases from V and 4 bases from J; junction bases left unmatched: 12. From germline, CDR1 is LGHDT and CDR2 YNNKEL (reference sequence).